A selection of T cell receptor beta chains follows, all from one sample in a study of OX40 agonist ivuxolimab in advanced cancers. Some clones are missing from TCRdb's copy, which holds only in-frame ones; the method was immunoSEQ multiplex PCR. The sample contains approximately 50,000 clones, roughly 80% of which appear only once. The material was CD4+ or CD8+ T cells sorted from blood, obtained in a trial of the OX40 agonist ivuxolimab. Every receptor here comes from an adult with an advanced solid tumor such as melanoma, head and neck, liver or kidney cancer. CDR3s include the opening cysteine and the closing phenylalanine or tryptophan. The D gene is left open where the match is weak. Where a row states a size, it is once, few, many or the class of an expanded clone; other rows omit it.

TGCAGCGTTGAAGTAGAGGGCCCTCGGGGGCCTGGGGGCTATGGCTACACCTTC,CSVEVEGPRGPGGYGYTF,NA,NA,TRBJ1-2,TRBV29-1
TGTGCCAGCAGCTTGGGTGCCGGGACAGGGCTTGCTTTCTTT,CASSLGAGTGLAFF,NA,TRBD1,TRBJ1-1,TRBV5-1
TGTGCCAGCAGTACGTCCCGCGGAGGGTTTAATCAGCCCCAGCATTTT,CASSTSRGGFNQPQHF,NA,NA,TRBJ1-5,TRBV27
TGTGCCAGCAGTTACCCGAGCGGCTACACCTTC,CASSYPSGYTF,once,NA,TRBJ1-2,TRBV6-5
TGTGCCAGCAGCTTAACGGGTGGGGAAAAACTGTTTTTT,CASSLTGGEKLFF,once,NA,TRBJ1-4,TRBV7-3
TGCGCCAGCAGCTTGGAAGCTTCGATGTATGGCTACACCTTC,CASSLEASMYGYTF,NA,NA,TRBJ1-2,TRBV5-1
TGTGCCAGTAGTATCTACCGCGGCGCGGGAGGGAACAATGAGCAGTTCTTC,CASSIYRGAGGNNEQFF,NA,TRBD2,TRBJ2-1,TRBV19
TGTGCCAGTACCTCTGAGGGGTTCGTCTATGGCTACACCTTC,CASTSEGFVYGYTF,NA,NA,TRBJ1-2,TRBV5-4
TGTGCCATCCCGCCCGCGGGACTAGCGGGGGGGAAGACCCAGTACTTC,CAIPPAGLAGGKTQYF,once,TRBD2,TRBJ2-5,TRBV27
TGCAGCGTTGATGGCGGGCCTCAAGAGACCCAGTACTTC,CSVDGGPQETQYF,NA,NA,TRBJ2-5,TRBV29-1
TGTGCCAGCAGCTTAAAAACCTACAGGGATCAGCCCCAGCATTTT,CASSLKTYRDQPQHF,few,NA,TRBJ1-5,TRBV7-8
TGTGCCAGCAGTGAAACTGTTAATGAAAAACTGTTTTTT,CASSETVNEKLFF,NA,NA,TRBJ1-4,TRBV6-1
TGTGCCAGCAGCTTAGAGGCGGAGCAGCCCCAGCATTTT,CASSLEAEQPQHF,NA,NA,TRBJ1-5,TRBV7-2
TGTGCCACCAGCAGAGACCCTTTCGACTGGGACAGCCTATTTTACGAGCAGTACTTC,CATSRDPFDWDSLFYEQYF,NA,TRBD1,TRBJ2-7,TRBV15
TGTGCCAGCAGTGCTTTTATCGCCCGGGGTAACACTGAAGCTTTCTTT,CASSAFIARGNTEAFF,NA,NA,TRBJ1-1,TRBV27
TGTGCCAGCAGCGCCAACCGGGACAGGGGATCAGGGGCCAACGTCCTGACTTTC,CASSANRDRGSGANVLTF,once,TRBD1,TRBJ2-6,TRBV5-6
TGTGCCAGTAGGCGCGGGACAGCGGATTCGGAAAAACTGTTTTTT,CASRRGTADSEKLFF,NA,TRBD1,TRBJ1-4,TRBV19
TGTGCCACCAGCAGAGATGCGGTGACAGGACCTTTCTTT,CATSRDAVTGPFF,few,NA,TRBJ1-1,TRBV15
TGTGCCAGCGGGTTAAATGAGCAGTTCTTC,CASGLNEQFF,NA,NA,TRBJ2-1,TRBV7-2
TGTGCCAGCAGCTTAACAGGGAACAATGAGCAGTTCTTC,CASSLTGNNEQFF,NA,NA,TRBJ2-1,TRBV7-3
TGCAGCGTTGAGGACAGTAACTATGGCTACACCTTC,CSVEDSNYGYTF,NA,NA,TRBJ1-2,TRBV29-1
TGTGCTAGTGGTTTGGGTACCAGGGGGGACCTCTATGGCCACACCTTC,CASGLGTRGDLYGHTF,NA,TRBD1,TRBJ1-2,TRBV12-5
TGTGCCAGCTCAGGTACAGGGGCGACTTATAGCAATCAGCCCCAGCATTTT,CASSGTGATYSNQPQHF,NA,TRBD1,TRBJ1-5,TRBV18
TGCGCCAGCAGCCAAGGACTAGCGGGGGGGCGAGAGACCCAGTACTTC,CASSQGLAGGRETQYF,NA,TRBD2,TRBJ2-5,TRBV4-1
TGTGCCAGTAGTATCTTTGGTGGGGACCTTAGCAATCAGCCCCAGCATTTT,CASSIFGGDLSNQPQHF,NA,NA,TRBJ1-5,TRBV19
TGTGCCAGCAGCCTTAGGGACTATGACTACACCTTC,CASSLRDYDYTF,NA,NA,TRBJ1-2,TRBV5-6
TGTGCCAGCTCCACGGGGGTCGGCAACTACGAGCAGTACTTC,CASSTGVGNYEQYF,NA,NA,TRBJ2-7,TRBV18